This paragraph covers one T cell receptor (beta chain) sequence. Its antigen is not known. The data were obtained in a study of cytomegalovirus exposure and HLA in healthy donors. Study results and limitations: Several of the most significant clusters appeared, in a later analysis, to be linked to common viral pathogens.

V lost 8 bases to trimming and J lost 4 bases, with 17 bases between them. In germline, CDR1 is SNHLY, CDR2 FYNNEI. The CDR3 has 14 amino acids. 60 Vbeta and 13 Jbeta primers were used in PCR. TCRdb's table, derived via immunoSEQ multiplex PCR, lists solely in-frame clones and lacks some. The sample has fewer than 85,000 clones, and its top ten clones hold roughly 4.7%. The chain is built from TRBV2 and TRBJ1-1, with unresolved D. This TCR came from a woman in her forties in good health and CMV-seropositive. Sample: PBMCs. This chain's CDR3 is CASLVTTGSTEAFF. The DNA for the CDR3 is TGTGCCAGCCTAGTAACCACTGGGAGCACTGAAGCTTTCTTT.